This entry lists 19 T cell receptor beta chains sequenced from one sample in a study of T cells after posttransplantation cyclophosphamide. Profiled with immunoSEQ multiplex PCR; TCRdb holds only in-frame clones, not every one. The table lists some 12,000 clones, 95% of them singletons. The specimen was naive CD8+ T cells sorted from PBMCs. The receptors were gathered from a man aged 25 to 45 in good health and a related stem cell transplant donor.

In this sample, this clone turned up once. This chain links TRBV7-8 with TRBJ2-7; 8 bases are a match to TRBD1. The ends lost 1 base at V and 5 bases at J; junction bases unmatched: 4. Germline CDR1 SGHVS, CDR2 FQNEAQ. CDR3 size: 14 residues. CDR3 sequence reads: CASSLEQGVDEQYF. CDR3 coding DNA: TGTGCCAGCAGCTTAGAACAGGGGGTGGACGAGCAGTACTTC. The complete variable domain, with remaining parts taken from reference TRBV7-8 and TRBJ2-7, reads GAGVSQSPRYKVAKRGQDVALRCDPISGHVSLFWYQQALGQGPEFLTYFQNEAQLDKSGLPSDRFFAERPEGSVSTLKIQRTQQEDSAVYLCASSLEQGVDEQYFGPGTRLTVT.

The chain combines TRBV5-5 with TRBJ2-5; weak D call: TRBD2 (6 bases). The CDR3 sequence is 14 residues long. Germline V gives CDR1 SGHKS, CDR2 YYEKEE (reference sequence). Trimming took off 3 bases at V and 3 bases at J, with 12 bases between the two ends. Here the CDR3 reads CASSSGANEETQYF. The DNA for the CDR3 is TGTGCCAGCAGCTCGGGAGCGAACGAAGAGACCCAGTACTTC.

The chain recombines TRBV7-9 with TRBJ1-1; D ambiguous. Trimming shortened V by 3 bases and J by 2 bases, and 13 bases separated the two germline ends. Germline V gene sequence: CDR1 SEHNR, CDR2 FQNEAQ (reference sequence). The CDR3 is 15 amino acids. The CDR3 reads CASSFLGPTNTEAFF. CDR3 in DNA: TGTGCCAGCAGCTTCCTGGGCCCGACAAACACTGAAGCTTTCTTT.

The chain has TRBV27 and TRBJ1-1; D unresolved. The germline V gene encodes CDR1 MNHEY and CDR2 SMNVEV (reference sequence). V dropped 3 bases and J dropped 1 base, with 12 bases sitting between them. The CDR3 consists of 15 residues. This CDR3 reads CASSFSSFSNTEAFF. As DNA, the CDR3 is TGTGCCAGCAGTTTTAGTTCTTTCTCGAACACTGAAGCTTTCTTT.

The chain employs TRBV27 and TRBJ1-4, with a tentative D call TRBD1 (6 bases). In germline, CDR1 is MNHEY, CDR2 SMNVEV (reference sequence). V was trimmed by 6 bases and J by 8 bases, leaving 22 bases between them. The CDR3 runs to 16 residues. CDR3 sequence (DNA): TGTGCCAGCAGCCTAGGCGCAGGGGACTATGAGGAAAAACTGTTTTTT. Encoded protein: CASSLGAGDYEEKLFF.

This clone was detected only a few times. This chain links TRBV6-6 with TRBJ1-4; 8 bases map to TRBD1. CDR3 length equals 14 residues. Germline trimming cut 4 bases from V and 5 bases from J; bases unmatched to any gene: 3. Germline V gene sequence: CDR1 MNHNY, CDR2 SVGAGI (reference sequence). DNA of the CDR3: TGTGCCAGCAGTTTGACAGGGGAGAATGAAAAACTGTTTTTT. It codes for CASSLTGENEKLFF.

V usage is TRBV7-6 and J usage is TRBJ2-1; maybe TRBD1 (6 bases). CDR3 size: 14 residues. Germline CDR1 and CDR2: SGHVS and FNYEAQ. V lost 0 bases to trimming and J lost 4 bases, with 7 bases between them. The CDR3 DNA sequence: TGTGCCAGCAGCTTAGCTGGACAGTACAATGAGCAGTTCTTC. This codes for CASSLAGQYNEQFF.

The gene calls are TRBV11-2 and TRBJ1-4, with a tentative D call TRBD1 (6 bases). The germline CDR1 and CDR2 sequences are SGHAT and FQNNGV. This CDR3 comprises 13 residues. Between the trimmed V and J ends, which lost 0 bases and 12 bases, there was a span of 11 bases. The CDR3 protein is CASSLEGRGQLFF. CDR3 nucleotides: TGTGCCAGCAGCTTAGAAGGCAGGGGACAACTGTTTTTT.

The chain combines TRBV27 with TRBJ2-6; 11 nucleotides align to TRBD1. Germline V lookup: CDR1 MNHEY, CDR2 SMNVEV (reference sequence). With 5 bases clipped from V and 2 bases from J, the junction kept 5 bases outside the gene matches. The CDR3 runs 17 residues. The CDR3 sequence is CASSPGQGAPGANVLTF. Here the CDR3 DNA reads TGTGCCAGCAGTCCCGGACAGGGGGCTCCTGGGGCCAACGTCCTGACTTTC. The variable domain in full, completed from reference TRBV27 and TRBJ2-6, reads EAQVTQNPRYLITVTGKKLTVTCSQNMNHEYMSWYRQDPGLGLRQIYYSMNVEVTDKGDVPEGYKVSRKEKRNFPLILESPSPNQTSLYFCASSPGQGAPGANVLTFGAGSRLTVL.

The rearrangement joins TRBV4-1 to TRBJ2-1; a weak D match, TRBD1 (6 bases). The CDR3 sequence is 13 residues long. The V gene lost 0 bases and the J gene lost 8 bases, with 8 bases spanning the gap. From germline, CDR1 is MGHRA and CDR2 YSYEKL. The CDR3 bases are TGCGCCAGCAGCCAAGACAGGGGACATGAGCAGTTCTTC. Protein product: CASSQDRGHEQFF.

The CDR3 DNA reads TGTGCCAGCAGTGAAGAGGCAGGGTCGGGGAACACTGAAGCTTTCTTT. Translated, it gives CASSEEAGSGNTEAFF. This sequence joins TRBV6-1 and TRBJ1-1; possibly TRBD1 for D (5 bases). CDR1 is MNHNS and CDR2 is SASEGT in the germline V gene. The CDR3 consists of 16 residues. V was shortened by 1 base and J by 1 base, with 13 bases between the two germline ends.

The chain is built from TRBV10-2 and TRBJ2-2; 9 bases are a match to TRBD2. V lost 6 bases to trimming and J lost 4 bases; unmatched junction nucleotides: 12. The CDR3 runs to 17 residues. In germline, CDR1 is WSHSY, CDR2 SAAADI. CDR3 protein: CASRLAGAVDGTGELFF. The CDR3 DNA follows: TGCGCCAGCAGATTAGCGGGGGCGGTAGACGGCACCGGGGAGCTGTTTTTT.

J is TRBJ2-7 and V is TRBV6-5; 10 bases align to TRBD2. The CDR3 is made up of 15 amino acids. J was trimmed by 2 bases and V by 4 bases; bases with no gene match: 5. From germline, CDR1 is MNHEY and CDR2 SVGAGI. CDR3 protein: CASSSLAGGPYEQYF. The CDR3 DNA is TGTGCCAGCAGTTCTTTAGCGGGGGGCCCCTACGAGCAGTACTTC.

The rearrangement uses TRBV4-1 and TRBJ2-7; D may be TRBD1 (6 bases). V was trimmed by 4 bases and J by 0 bases, leaving 13 bases between them. The CDR3 is 15 amino acids. Germline V CDR1 and CDR2: MGHRA, YSYEKL. The CDR3 coding sequence is TGCGCCAGCAGCCTCACTCGGACAGTCTCCTACGAGCAGTACTTC. Its protein is CASSLTRTVSYEQYF.

This chain links TRBV5-4 with TRBJ2-5, with D possibly being TRBD2 (5 bases). Germline CDR1 is SGHNT and CDR2 is YYREEE (reference sequence). This CDR3 is built from 13 residues. Trimming removed 2 bases from V and 4 bases from J, with 9 bases in between. The CDR3 region has the DNA TGTGCCAGCAGCTTAGGGAGAAGAGAGACCCAGTACTTC. This gives the protein CASSLGRRETQYF.

This clone occurred once. CDR3 nucleotides: TGTGCCAGCAGTTACCTCCGGGACGGGAGGGGGGCTTCTGGAAACACCATATATTTT. Translation: CASSYLRDGRGASGNTIYF. The chain uses TRBV28 and TRBJ1-3; possible D gene TRBD1, 6 bases. Trimming took off 4 bases at V and 1 base at J, with 23 bases between the two ends. CDR3 length: 19 residues. The V gene's germline CDR1 is MDHEN and CDR2 SYDVKM.

A remark on this clone: This same CDR3 is encoded by further DNA sequences in the sample. The CDR3 DNA reads as TGTGCCAGCAGCCTCAACACCGGGGAGCTGTTTTTT. Residues: CASSLNTGELFF. The chain links TRBV9 to TRBJ2-2; D gene uncertain. The CDR3 runs to 12 residues. With 4 bases removed from V and 2 bases from J, the gap between germline ends came to 3 bases. Per the germline V gene, CDR1 is SGDLS and CDR2 is YYNGEE.

V is TRBV6-6 and J is TRBJ2-7; 10 positions agree with TRBD1. The CDR3 has 16 amino acids. The V gene end was trimmed by 0 bases and the J gene end by 2 bases; junction bases not matched to a gene: 4. CDR1 is MNHNY, CDR2 SVGAGI, per germline (reference sequence). The CDR3 sequence is CASSYSTDRGAYEQYF. The CDR3 DNA follows: TGTGCCAGCAGTTACTCAACGGACAGGGGGGCCTACGAGCAGTACTTC.

The chain combines TRBV4-3 with TRBJ2-7; 9 bases agree with TRBD2. This CDR3 spans 15 amino acids. V lost 3 bases to trimming and J lost 2 bases; unmatched junction nucleotides: 5. Germline loops: CDR1 LGHNA, CDR2 YSLEER. The CDR3 bases are TGCGCCAGCAGCCAGGGACTAGCTGAGACCTACGAGCAGTACTTC. Protein product: CASSQGLAETYEQYF.